This T cell receptor beta chain was observed in a study of blood T cell repertoires in COVID-19. Study in general: Sources were T cells, B-cell-depleted T cells, or PBMCs; the material itself was cDNA or gDNA.

Per the original methods: Reference gene primers were amplified, and this amplification served to estimate nucleated cell counts. Profiling relied on immunoSEQ multiplex PCR, and the TCRdb table lists in-frame clones only, not all of them. V and J calls and clone size follow that table, whereas D and trimming were derived from the DNA. The sample records some 300,000 clones, roughly 91% being singletons. Germline CDR1 is KGHSH and CDR2 is LQKENI. Deletions cut 2 bases from V and 4 bases from J, with 8 bases between. The CDR3 consists of 13 residues. The sequenced sample consisted of PBMCs or T cells enriched from blood (not recorded which). This TCR derives from a woman aged 45-60 years who had been exposed to COVID-19. The V and J genes are TRBV18 and TRBJ1-1; D not certain. The CDR3 DNA is TGTGCCAGCTCACCAGAGAGAGGCACTGAAGCTTTCTTT. The encoded protein is CASSPERGTEAFF.